Shown below are 14 T cell receptor beta chains from a single sample sequenced in a study of human T cells and chemical hapten exposure. TCRdb re-analysed the RACE reads in MiXCR, keeping a single row per CDR3 protein. Here the sample spans 84,000 or so distinct CDR3 sequences, roughly 8.5% being singletons. Time point noted: pre-sensitization, week 0. Described treatment: therapeutic diphenylcyclopropenone sensitization with weekly scalp DPC. The sample in question was whole blood, obtained in connection with sensitization to the hapten diphenylcyclopropenone (DPC). The receptors shown here come from a man aged 40-49 years with alopecia areata. Some clones in this sample may be carry-over from other donors' samples.

The chain recombines TRBV19 with TRBJ1-5; D is possibly TRBD1 (6 bases). V was trimmed by 8 bases and J by 3 bases, leaving 14 bases between them. CDR1 and CDR2 from the germline V gene are LNHDA and SQIVND (reference sequence). The CDR3 has 14 amino acids. CDR3 protein: CASVDRRLNQPQHF. As DNA, the CDR3 is TGTGCCAGTGTGGACAGACGACTCAATCAGCCCCAGCATTTT.

This clonotype was seen ten or more times. The gene calls are TRBV29-1 and TRBJ1-1; TRBD1 aligns across 7 bases. In germline, CDR1 is SQVTM, CDR2 ANQGSEA. The V and J ends lost 4 bases and 6 bases, in that order; junction bases with no gene match: 11. The CDR3 has 14 residues. The CDR3 DNA reads TGCAGCGTTGCTCTTGACAGGGCCACCCCTGAAGCTTTCTTT. This codes for CSVALDRATPEAFF.

Concerning this clonotype: This clone may be a read error of a much larger clone one base away. The chain is built from TRBV12-3 or TRBV12-4 and TRBJ2-1, with 10 bases lining up with TRBD2. After removal of 7 bases from V and 6 bases from J, the junction contained 9 bases not matched to a gene. The CDR3 runs to 15 residues. Here the CDR3 reads CASNPGLAASNEQFF. Written as DNA, the CDR3 is TGTGCCAGCAACCCTGGACTAGCGGCTTCCAATGAGCAGTTCTTC.

This clonotype appeared many times. V usage is TRBV20-1 and J usage is TRBJ1-1, with D possibly being TRBD1 (6 bases). The germline gives CDR1 DFQATT, CDR2 SNEGSKA (reference sequence). The CDR3 runs 13 residues. Trimming pared 6 bases from V and 3 bases from J, leaving 14 bases between. The CDR3 DNA is TGCAGTGCCCCCTGGGGGGCTCACACTGAAGCTTTCTTT. Amino acid sequence: CSAPWGAHTEAFF.

This clonotype appeared many times. V and J are TRBV30 and TRBJ2-1; D is unclear. The germline gives CDR1 GTSNPN, CDR2 SVGIG (reference sequence). V was shortened by 2 bases and J by 7 bases, with 6 bases between the two germline ends. This CDR3 is 11 amino acids long. CDR3 sequence: CAWSLGNEQFF. Here the CDR3 DNA reads TGTGCCTGGAGTCTTGGGAATGAGCAGTTCTTC.

This clonotype was recorded many times. The rearrangement links TRBV7-9 to TRBJ1-3, with 8 bases fitting TRBD1. The CDR3 loop spans 14 amino acids. The germline gives CDR1 SEHNR, CDR2 FQNEAQ (reference sequence). The V gene end was trimmed by 3 bases and the J gene end by 2 bases; junction bases not matched to a gene: 0. As DNA, the CDR3 is TGTGCCAGCAGCTTGGGACAGGCTGGAAACACCATATATTTT. Translated: CASSLGQAGNTIYF.

This clonotype occurred many times. This chain joins TRBV12-3 or TRBV12-4 and TRBJ2-2; D not resolved. CDR3 length equals 11 residues. Deletions cut 8 bases from V and 6 bases from J, with 7 bases between. The CDR3 DNA sequence: TGTGCCAGCCGCTCAGCCGGGGAGCTGTTTTTT. It specifies CASRSAGELFF.

This clonotype has at least ten counts. V usage is TRBV20-1 and J usage is TRBJ2-7; 10 bases align to TRBD1. V shed 6 bases, J shed 5 bases, and the junction held 7 bases outside the gene matches. The CDR3 covers 13 residues. Germline V gives CDR1 DFQATT, CDR2 SNEGSKA (reference sequence). The CDR3 nucleotides are TGCAGTGCGAGACAGGGGGCGCGCCACGAGCAGTACTTC. The encoded protein is CSARQGARHEQYF.

The CDR3 DNA reads as TGTGCCAGCAGCCGGACTAGCGAGAAAGAGACCCAGTACTTC. As protein: CASSRTSEKETQYF. The chain links TRBV3-1 to TRBJ2-5; TRBD2 agrees at 9 bases. Germline CDR1 LGHDT, CDR2 YNNKEL (reference sequence). With V trimmed by 4 bases and J by 3 bases, 3 bases remained unmatched. The CDR3 has 14 amino acids.

This clonotype was recorded at least ten times. The rearrangement uses TRBV6-2 or TRBV6-3 and TRBJ2-1; 12 bases map to TRBD2. Trimming cost V 4 bases and J 5 bases; bases outside gene matches: 3. The germline gives CDR1 MNHEY, CDR2 SVGEGT. The CDR3 has 15 amino acids. CDR3 in DNA: TGTGCCAGCAGTTCGGGACTAGCGGGTAACAATGAGCAGTTCTTC. Translation: CASSSGLAGNNEQFF.

V gene TRBV29-1 combines with J gene TRBJ1-3; no firm D call. CDR1 and CDR2 (germline): SQVTM, ANQGSEA. Trimming removed 4 bases at V and 4 bases at J, with 8 bases between. The CDR3 is made up of 12 amino acids. CDR3 residues: CSVGQSGNTIYF. CDR3 coding DNA: TGCAGCGTTGGGCAATCGGGAAACACCATATATTTT.

The gene calls are TRBV29-1 and TRBJ2-4; tentatively, D is TRBD1 (6 bases). Deletions cut 7 bases from V and 4 bases from J, with 26 bases between. Germline V CDR1 and CDR2: SQVTM, ANQGSEA. The CDR3 has 17 amino acids. CDR3 sequence: CSARQSQGLPGKNIQYF. CDR3 DNA sequence: TGCAGCGCCCGTCAGTCACAGGGTCTACCAGGGAAAAACATTCAGTACTTC. Filled out from reference TRBV29-1 and TRBJ2-4, the complete variable domain reads SAVISQKPSRDICQRGTSLTIQCQVDSQVTMMFWYRQQPGQSLTLIATANQGSEATYESGFVIDKFPISRPNLTFSTLTVSNMSPEDSSIYLCSARQSQGLPGKNIQYFGAGTRLSVL.

This clonotype was recorded a few times. The chain is built from TRBV14 and TRBJ1-1, with 8 bases lining up with TRBD1. With 1 base clipped from V and 10 bases from J, the junction kept 8 bases outside the gene matches. This CDR3 spans 14 amino acids. Germline V lookup: CDR1 SGHDN, CDR2 FVKESK. The CDR3 DNA follows: TGTGCCAGCAGCCAAGTTTTGGCAGGGGGCAGAGCTTTCTTT. Amino acid sequence: CASSQVLAGGRAFF.

This clonotype was seen a handful of times. The rearrangement joins TRBV20-1 to TRBJ2-3, with D perhaps TRBD1 or TRBD2 (6 bases each). Trimming took 6 bases from V and 4 from J, leaving 23 bases between them. This CDR3 is 16 amino acids long. From germline, CDR1 is DFQATT and CDR2 SNEGSKA (reference sequence). The CDR3 DNA reads as TGCAGTGCAATAGGGGGGCTTCAGGGAAGTTCAGATACGCAGTATTTT. Protein product: CSAIGGLQGSSDTQYF.